This TCR beta chain was identified in a study of cytomegalovirus exposure and HLA in healthy donors. Study-wide background: An earlier analysis found roughly 110 million unique TCR beta sequences from about 190 million T cells. Findings of the study overall: Later work associated 17,000 or so TCR beta sequences with HLA alleles at 0.05 false discovery rate.

Looked up from germline, CDR1 is SGHRS and CDR2 is YFSETQ. With 7 bases removed from V and 4 bases from J, the gap between germline ends came to 14 bases. This CDR3 spans 13 amino acids. Amplification used 60 Vbeta primers and 13 Jbeta primers. Some clones are missing from TCRdb's copy, which holds only in-frame ones; the method was immunoSEQ multiplex PCR. This sample yields more than 45,000 clones, of which about 71% are seen a single time; 15% to 20% belongs to the top ten. Worth noting for this clone: Its antigen is unidentified.

The source material was PBMCs. V usage is TRBV5-1 and J usage is TRBJ1-1; D unclear. This clonotype originated in an older woman in good health and CMV-seropositive. The CDR3 region has the DNA TGCGCCAGCGGCGAGTTCGGAGTCACTGAAGCTTTCTTT. Translated, it gives CASGEFGVTEAFF.